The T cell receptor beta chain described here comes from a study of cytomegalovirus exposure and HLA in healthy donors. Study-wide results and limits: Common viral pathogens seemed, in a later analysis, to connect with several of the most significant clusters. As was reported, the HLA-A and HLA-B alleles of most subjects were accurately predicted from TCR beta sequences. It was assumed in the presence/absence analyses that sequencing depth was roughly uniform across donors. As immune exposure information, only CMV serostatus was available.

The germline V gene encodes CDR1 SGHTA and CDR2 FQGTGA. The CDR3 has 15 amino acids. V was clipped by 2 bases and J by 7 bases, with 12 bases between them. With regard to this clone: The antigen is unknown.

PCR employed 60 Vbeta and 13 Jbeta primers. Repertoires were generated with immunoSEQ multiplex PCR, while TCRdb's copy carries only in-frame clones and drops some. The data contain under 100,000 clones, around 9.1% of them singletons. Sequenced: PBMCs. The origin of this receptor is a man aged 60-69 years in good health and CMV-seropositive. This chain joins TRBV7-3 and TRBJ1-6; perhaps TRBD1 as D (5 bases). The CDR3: CASSLEGTPNSPLHF. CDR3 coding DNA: TGTGCCAGCAGCTTAGAAGGGACTCCGAATTCACCCCTCCACTTT.